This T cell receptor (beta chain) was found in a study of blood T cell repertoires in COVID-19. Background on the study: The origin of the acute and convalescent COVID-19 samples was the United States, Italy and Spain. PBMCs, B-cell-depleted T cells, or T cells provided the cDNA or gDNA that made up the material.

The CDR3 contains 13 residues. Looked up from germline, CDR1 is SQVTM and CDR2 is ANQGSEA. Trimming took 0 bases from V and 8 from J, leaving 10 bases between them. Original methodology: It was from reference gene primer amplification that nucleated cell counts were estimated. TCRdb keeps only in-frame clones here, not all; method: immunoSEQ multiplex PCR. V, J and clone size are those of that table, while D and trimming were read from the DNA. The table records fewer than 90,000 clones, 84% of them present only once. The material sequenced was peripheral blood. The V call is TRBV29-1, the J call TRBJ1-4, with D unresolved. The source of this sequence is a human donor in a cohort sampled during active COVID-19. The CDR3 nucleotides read TGCAGCGTTGAAGACCCAGGTGGGGAAAAACTGTTTTTT. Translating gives CSVEDPGGEKLFF. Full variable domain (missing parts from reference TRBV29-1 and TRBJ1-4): SAVISQKPSRDICQRGTSLTIQCQVDSQVTMMFWYRQQPGQSLTLIATANQGSEATYESGFVIDKFPISRPNLTFSTLTVSNMSPEDSSIYLCSVEDPGGEKLFFGSGTQLSVL.